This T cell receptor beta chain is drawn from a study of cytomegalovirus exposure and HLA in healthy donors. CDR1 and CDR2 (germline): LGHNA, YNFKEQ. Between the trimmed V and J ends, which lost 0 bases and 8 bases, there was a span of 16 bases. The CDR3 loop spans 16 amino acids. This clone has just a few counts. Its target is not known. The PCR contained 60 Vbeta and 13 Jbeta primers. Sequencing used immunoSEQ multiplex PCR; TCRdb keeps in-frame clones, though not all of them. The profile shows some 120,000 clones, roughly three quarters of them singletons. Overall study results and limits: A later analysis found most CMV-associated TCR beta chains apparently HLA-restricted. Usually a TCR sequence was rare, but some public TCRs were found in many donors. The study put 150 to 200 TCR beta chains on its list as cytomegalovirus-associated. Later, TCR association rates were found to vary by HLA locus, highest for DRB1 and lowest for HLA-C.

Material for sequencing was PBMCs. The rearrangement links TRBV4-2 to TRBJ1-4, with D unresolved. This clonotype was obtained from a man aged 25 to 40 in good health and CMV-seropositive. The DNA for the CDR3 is TGTGCCAGCAGCCAAGATAAGGCAGGCGGGAGGGAAAAACTGTTTTTT. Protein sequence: CASSQDKAGGREKLFF.